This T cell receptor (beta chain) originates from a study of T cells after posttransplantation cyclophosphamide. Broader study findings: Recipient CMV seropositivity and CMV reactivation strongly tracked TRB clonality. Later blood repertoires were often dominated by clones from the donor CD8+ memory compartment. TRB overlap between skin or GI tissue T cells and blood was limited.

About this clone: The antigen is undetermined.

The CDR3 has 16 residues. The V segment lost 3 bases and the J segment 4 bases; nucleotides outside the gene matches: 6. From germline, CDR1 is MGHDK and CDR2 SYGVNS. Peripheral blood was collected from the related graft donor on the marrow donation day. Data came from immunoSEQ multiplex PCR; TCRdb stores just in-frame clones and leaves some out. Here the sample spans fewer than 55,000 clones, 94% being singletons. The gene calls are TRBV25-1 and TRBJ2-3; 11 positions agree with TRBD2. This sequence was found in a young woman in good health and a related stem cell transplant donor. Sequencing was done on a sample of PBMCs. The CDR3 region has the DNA TGTGCCAGCAGTGATACTAGCGGGGGAAAGGCAGATACGCAGTATTTT. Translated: CASSDTSGGKADTQYF.